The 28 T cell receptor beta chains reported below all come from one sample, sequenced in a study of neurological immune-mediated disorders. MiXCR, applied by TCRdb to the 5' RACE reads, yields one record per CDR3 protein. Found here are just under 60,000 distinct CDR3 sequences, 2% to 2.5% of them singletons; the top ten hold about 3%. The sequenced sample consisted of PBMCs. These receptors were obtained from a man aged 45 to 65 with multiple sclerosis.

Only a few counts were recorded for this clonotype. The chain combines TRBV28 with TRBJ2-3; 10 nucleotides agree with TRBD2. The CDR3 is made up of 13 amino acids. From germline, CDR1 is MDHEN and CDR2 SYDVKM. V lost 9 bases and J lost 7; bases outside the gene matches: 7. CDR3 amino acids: CASERGGDYTQYF. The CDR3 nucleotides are TGTGCCAGTGAGCGGGGGGGCGATTATACGCAGTATTTT.

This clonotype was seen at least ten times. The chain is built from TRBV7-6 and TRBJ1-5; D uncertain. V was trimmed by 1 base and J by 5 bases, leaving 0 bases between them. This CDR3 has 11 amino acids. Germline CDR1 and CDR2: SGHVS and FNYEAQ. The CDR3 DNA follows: TGTGCCAGCAGCTTAGATCAGCCCCAGCATTTT. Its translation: CASSLDQPQHF.

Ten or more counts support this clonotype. The CDR3 sequence: CASSQDLRASYTF. In DNA, the CDR3 is TGTGCCAGCAGCCAAGATCTGAGGGCGAGCTACACCTTC. The chain recombines TRBV14 with TRBJ1-2; D remains unclear. This CDR3 has 13 residues. In germline, CDR1 is SGHDN, CDR2 FVKESK. V was clipped by 0 bases and J by 9 bases, with 11 bases between them.

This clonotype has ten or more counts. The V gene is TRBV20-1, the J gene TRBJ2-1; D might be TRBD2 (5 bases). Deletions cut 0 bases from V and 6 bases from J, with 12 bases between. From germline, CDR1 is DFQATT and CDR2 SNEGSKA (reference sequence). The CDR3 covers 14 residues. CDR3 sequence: CSARDWSGINEQFF. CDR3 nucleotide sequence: TGCAGTGCTAGAGATTGGTCGGGGATCAATGAGCAGTTCTTC.

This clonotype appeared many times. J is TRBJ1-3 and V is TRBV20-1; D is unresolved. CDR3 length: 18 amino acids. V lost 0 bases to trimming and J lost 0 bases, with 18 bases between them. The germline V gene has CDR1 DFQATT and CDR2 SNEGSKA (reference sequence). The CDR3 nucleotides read TGCAGTGCTAGAGATTCTAGGGCAGGAAGCTACTCTGGAAACACCATATATTTT. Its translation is CSARDSRAGSYSGNTIYF.

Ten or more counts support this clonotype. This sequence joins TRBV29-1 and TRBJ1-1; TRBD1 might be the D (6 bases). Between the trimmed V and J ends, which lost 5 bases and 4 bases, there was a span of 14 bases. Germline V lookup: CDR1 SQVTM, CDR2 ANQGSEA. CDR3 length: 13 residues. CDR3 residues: CSVQRGLGTEAFF. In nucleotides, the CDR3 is TGCAGCGTTCAACGGGGGCTCGGCACTGAAGCTTTCTTT.

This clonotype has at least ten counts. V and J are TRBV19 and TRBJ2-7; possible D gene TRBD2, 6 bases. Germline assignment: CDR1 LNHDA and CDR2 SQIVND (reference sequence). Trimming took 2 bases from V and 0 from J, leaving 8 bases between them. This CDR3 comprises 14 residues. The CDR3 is CASSISGPSYEQYF. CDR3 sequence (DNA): TGTGCCAGTAGTATAAGCGGGCCCTCCTACGAGCAGTACTTC.

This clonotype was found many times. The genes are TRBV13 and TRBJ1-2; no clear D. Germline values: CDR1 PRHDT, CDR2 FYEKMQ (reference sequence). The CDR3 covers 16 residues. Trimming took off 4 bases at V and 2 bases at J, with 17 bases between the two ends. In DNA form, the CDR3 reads TGTGCCAGCAGCTCATTGGACGATCTGGGCAACTATGGCTACACCTTC. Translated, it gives CASSSLDDLGNYGYTF.

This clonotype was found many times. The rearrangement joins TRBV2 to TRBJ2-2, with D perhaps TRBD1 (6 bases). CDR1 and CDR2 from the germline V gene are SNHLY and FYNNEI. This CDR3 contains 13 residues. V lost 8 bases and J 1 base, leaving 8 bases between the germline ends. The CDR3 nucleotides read TGTGCCAGCTCGACAGGGAACACCGGGGAGCTGTTTTTT. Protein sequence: CASSTGNTGELFF.

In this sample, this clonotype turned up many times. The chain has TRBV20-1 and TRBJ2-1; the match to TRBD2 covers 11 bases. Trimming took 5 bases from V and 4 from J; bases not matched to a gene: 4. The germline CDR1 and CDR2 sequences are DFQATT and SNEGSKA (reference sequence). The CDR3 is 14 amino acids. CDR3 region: CSAQTSGGYNEQFF. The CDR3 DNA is TGCAGTGCTCAAACTAGCGGGGGATACAATGAGCAGTTCTTC.

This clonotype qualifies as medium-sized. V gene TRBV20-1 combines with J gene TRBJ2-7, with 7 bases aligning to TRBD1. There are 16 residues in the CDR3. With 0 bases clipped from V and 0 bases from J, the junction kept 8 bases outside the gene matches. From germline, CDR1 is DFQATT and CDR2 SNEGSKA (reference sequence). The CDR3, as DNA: TGCAGTGCTAGAGACCTGGGACAGCCCTCCTCCTACGAGCAGTACTTC. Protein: CSARDLGQPSSYEQYF.

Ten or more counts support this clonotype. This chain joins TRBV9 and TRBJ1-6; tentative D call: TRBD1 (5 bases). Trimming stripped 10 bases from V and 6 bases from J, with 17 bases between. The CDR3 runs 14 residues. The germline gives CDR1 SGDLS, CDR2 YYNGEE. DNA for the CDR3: TGTGCCGGAAACCGGGACGGATCTAATTCACCCCTCCACTTT. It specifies CAGNRDGSNSPLHF.

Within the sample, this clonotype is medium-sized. The CDR3 region is CASSSSYRYAQPQHF. DNA of the CDR3: TGCGCCAGCAGCTCTAGCTACCGCTACGCGCAGCCCCAGCATTTT. The genes are TRBV4-1 and TRBJ1-5; D gene unclear. The CDR3 sequence is 15 residues long. Trimming removed 5 bases at V and 7 bases at J, with 18 bases between. Germline loops: CDR1 MGHRA, CDR2 YSYEKL.

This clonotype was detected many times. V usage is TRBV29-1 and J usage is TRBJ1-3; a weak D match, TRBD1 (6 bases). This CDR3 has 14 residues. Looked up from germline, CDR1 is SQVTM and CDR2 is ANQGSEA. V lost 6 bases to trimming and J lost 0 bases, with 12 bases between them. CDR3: CSVDRLISGNTIYF. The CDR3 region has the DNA TGCAGCGTCGACAGGTTGATCTCTGGAAACACCATATATTTT.

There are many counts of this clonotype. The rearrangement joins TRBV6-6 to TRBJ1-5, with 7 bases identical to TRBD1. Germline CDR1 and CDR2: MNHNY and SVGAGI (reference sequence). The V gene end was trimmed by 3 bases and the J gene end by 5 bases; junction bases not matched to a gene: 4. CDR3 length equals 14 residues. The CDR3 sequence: CASSYRGRDQPQHF. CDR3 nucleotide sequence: TGTGCCAGCAGTTATAGGGGGCGCGATCAGCCCCAGCATTTT.

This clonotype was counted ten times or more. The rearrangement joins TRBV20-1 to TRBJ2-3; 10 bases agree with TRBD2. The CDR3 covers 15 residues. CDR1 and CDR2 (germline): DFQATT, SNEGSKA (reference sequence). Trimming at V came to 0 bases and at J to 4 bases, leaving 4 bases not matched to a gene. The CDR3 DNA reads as TGCAGTGCTAGAGATAGCGGGGGGAAGGCAGATACGCAGTATTTT. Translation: CSARDSGGKADTQYF.

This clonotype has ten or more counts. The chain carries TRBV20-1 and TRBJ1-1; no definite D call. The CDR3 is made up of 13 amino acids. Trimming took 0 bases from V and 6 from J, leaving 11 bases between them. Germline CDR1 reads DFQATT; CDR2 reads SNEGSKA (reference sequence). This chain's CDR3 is CSARDGFGSEAFF. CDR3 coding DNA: TGCAGTGCTAGAGATGGGTTTGGTTCTGAAGCTTTCTTT.

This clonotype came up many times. CDR3 DNA sequence: TGTGCCAGCAGATCAGGGTCTCAGCCCCAGCATTTT. Its protein product is CASRSGSQPQHF. This chain joins TRBV12-3 or TRBV12-4 and TRBJ1-5, with a tentative D call TRBD1 (5 bases). The CDR3 is 12 amino acids. V was cut by 6 bases and J by 6 bases, with 9 bases left in between.

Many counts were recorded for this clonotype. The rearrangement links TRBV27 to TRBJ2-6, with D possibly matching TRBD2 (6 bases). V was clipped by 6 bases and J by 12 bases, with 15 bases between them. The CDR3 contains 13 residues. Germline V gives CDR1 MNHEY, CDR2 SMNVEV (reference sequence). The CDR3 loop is CASRFREAGVLTF. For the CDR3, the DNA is TGTGCCAGCAGGTTTAGGGAGGCCGGCGTCCTGACTTTC.

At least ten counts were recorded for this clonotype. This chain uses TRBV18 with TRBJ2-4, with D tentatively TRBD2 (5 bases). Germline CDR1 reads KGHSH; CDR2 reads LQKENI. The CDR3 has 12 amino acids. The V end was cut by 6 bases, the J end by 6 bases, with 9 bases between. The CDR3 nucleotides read TGTGCCAGCTCGGCAGAGGGAAACATTCAGTACTTC. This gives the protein CASSAEGNIQYF.

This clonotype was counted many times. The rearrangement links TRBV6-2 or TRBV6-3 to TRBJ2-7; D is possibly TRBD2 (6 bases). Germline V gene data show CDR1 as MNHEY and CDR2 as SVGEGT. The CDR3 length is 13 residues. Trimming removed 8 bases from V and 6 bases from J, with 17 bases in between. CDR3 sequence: CASSWRGSFEQYF. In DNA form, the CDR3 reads TGTGCCAGCTCTTGGCGGGGATCTTTCGAGCAGTACTTC.

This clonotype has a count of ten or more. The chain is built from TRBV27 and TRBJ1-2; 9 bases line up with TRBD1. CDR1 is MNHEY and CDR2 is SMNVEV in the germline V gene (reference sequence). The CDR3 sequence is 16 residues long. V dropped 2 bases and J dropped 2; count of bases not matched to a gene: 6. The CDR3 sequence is CASSLAGQGRNYGYTF. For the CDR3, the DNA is TGTGCCAGCAGTTTAGCGGGACAGGGTAGGAACTATGGCTACACCTTC.

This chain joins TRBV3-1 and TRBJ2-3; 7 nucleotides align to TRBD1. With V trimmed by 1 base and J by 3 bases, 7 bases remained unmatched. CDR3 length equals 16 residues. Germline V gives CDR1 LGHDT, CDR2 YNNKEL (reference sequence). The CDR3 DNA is TGTGCCAGCAGCCAAGCATGGGACAGCGGAACAGATACGCAGTATTTT. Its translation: CASSQAWDSGTDTQYF.

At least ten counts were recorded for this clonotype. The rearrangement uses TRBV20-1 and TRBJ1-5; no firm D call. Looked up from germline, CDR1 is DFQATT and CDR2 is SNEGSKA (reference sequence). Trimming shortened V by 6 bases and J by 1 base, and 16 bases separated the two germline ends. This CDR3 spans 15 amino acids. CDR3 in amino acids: CSAPIDGRSNQPQHF. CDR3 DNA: TGCAGTGCCCCAATCGACGGACGGAGCAATCAGCCCCAGCATTTT.

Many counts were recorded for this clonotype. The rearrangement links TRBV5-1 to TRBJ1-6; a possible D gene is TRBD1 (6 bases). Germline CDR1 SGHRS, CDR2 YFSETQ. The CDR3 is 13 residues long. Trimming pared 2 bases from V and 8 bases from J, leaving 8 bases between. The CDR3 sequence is CASSFRGDSPLHF. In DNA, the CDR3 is TGCGCCAGCAGCTTCAGGGGTGATTCACCCCTCCACTTT.

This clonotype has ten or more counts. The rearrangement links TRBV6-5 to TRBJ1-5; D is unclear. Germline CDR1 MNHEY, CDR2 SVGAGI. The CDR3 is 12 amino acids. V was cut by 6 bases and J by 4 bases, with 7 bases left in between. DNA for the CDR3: TGTGCCAGCAGCACGACAAATCAGCCCCAGCATTTT. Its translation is CASSTTNQPQHF.

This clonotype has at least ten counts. CDR3 residues: CASSQDEGFPEAFF. CDR3 nucleotide sequence: TGCGCCAGCAGCCAAGATGAGGGGTTCCCTGAAGCTTTCTTT. V is TRBV4-3 and J is TRBJ1-1, with D possibly being TRBD1 (5 bases). The length of the CDR3 is 14 residues. V lost 0 bases and J lost 6, with 11 bases in between. The germline CDR1 and CDR2 sequences are LGHNA and YSLEER.

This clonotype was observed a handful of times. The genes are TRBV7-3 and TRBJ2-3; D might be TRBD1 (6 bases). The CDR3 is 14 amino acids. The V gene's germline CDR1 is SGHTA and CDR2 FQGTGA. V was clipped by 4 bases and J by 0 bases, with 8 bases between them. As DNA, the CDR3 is TGTGCCAGCAGCTCGACAGGTAGCACAGATACGCAGTATTTT. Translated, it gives CASSSTGSTDTQYF.